One sample yielded the 12 T cell receptor beta chains listed below, sequenced in a study of shared clonotypes between healthy human individuals. Libraries were prepared by immunoSEQ multiplex PCR; TCRdb keeps only in-frame clonotypes and omits some of them. This table has about 680,000 clones, around four fifths appearing once. Sequencing was carried out using memory CD4+ T cells sorted from blood. The subset was: CD45RA-negative fraction. The receptors originated from a woman aged 25-40 years in good health.

In nucleotides, the CDR3 is TGTGCCAGCAGCTTATGGCAGGGAAGTGAAAAACTGTTTTTT. It codes for CASSLWQGSEKLFF. V gene TRBV7-8 combines with J gene TRBJ1-4; D might be TRBD1 (5 bases). CDR3 length: 14 residues. Per germline, CDR1 SGHVS and CDR2 FQNEAQ. V shed 2 bases and J shed 7 bases, with 11 bases lying between them.

The chain links TRBV28 to TRBJ2-7, with a weak D call TRBD1 (6 bases). Trimming left V 6 bases short and J 4 bases short, with 19 bases between. The length of the CDR3 is 15 residues. In germline, CDR1 is MDHEN, CDR2 SYDVKM. CDR3 loop: CASRLNRDIIYEQYF. The CDR3, as DNA: TGTGCCAGCAGACTTAACCGGGACATCATATACGAGCAGTACTTC.

This clone was seen repeatedly, ten times or more. Other DNA sequences in the sample encode the same CDR3. V usage is TRBV2 and J usage is TRBJ2-5; D is unclear. This CDR3 comprises 12 residues. Germline V lookup: CDR1 SNHLY, CDR2 FYNNEI. V lost 5 bases and J 2 bases, leaving 6 bases between the germline ends. The CDR3 region is CASSQEQETQYF. The DNA for the CDR3 is TGTGCCAGCAGTCAGGAGCAAGAGACCCAGTACTTC.

The chain links TRBV5-4 to TRBJ1-1, with TRBD1 as a possible D gene (5 bases). The CDR3 loop spans 14 amino acids. The germline V gene encodes CDR1 SGHNT and CDR2 YYREEE (reference sequence). The V gene lost 2 bases and the J gene lost 7 bases, with 15 bases spanning the gap. The CDR3 DNA reads TGTGCCAGCAGCTTATGGGGCAGGGAAGTTGAAGCTTTCTTT. As protein: CASSLWGREVEAFF.

The chain couples TRBV7-6 to TRBJ2-5; a possible D gene is TRBD2 (6 bases). V was trimmed by 2 bases and J by 6 bases, leaving 19 bases between them. Germline CDR1 reads SGHVS; CDR2 reads FNYEAQ. The CDR3 runs 16 residues. The chain's CDR3 is CASSLTRRGAPKTQYF. The CDR3 DNA reads TGTGCCAGCAGCTTAACTCGGCGGGGAGCCCCAAAGACCCAGTACTTC. Full variable domain (remainder filled in from reference TRBV7-6 and TRBJ2-5): GAGVSQSPRYKVTKRGQDVALRCDPISGHVSLYWYRQALGQGPEFLTYFNYEAQQDKSGLPNDRFSAERPEGSISTLTIQRTEQRDSAMYRCASSLTRRGAPKTQYFGPGTRLLVL.

The gene calls are TRBV7-2 and TRBJ1-1; D unresolved. Trimming shortened V by 5 bases and J by 3 bases, and 10 bases separated the two germline ends. The CDR3 loop spans 13 amino acids. Looked up from germline, CDR1 is SGHTA and CDR2 is FQGNSA. The CDR3: CASSVQKDTEAFF. CDR3 sequence (DNA): TGTGCCAGCAGCGTCCAAAAGGACACTGAAGCTTTCTTT. Using reference TRBV7-2 and TRBJ1-1 for the parts outside the CDR3, the full variable domain is GAGVSQSPSNKVTEKGKDVELRCDPISGHTALYWYRQSLGQGLEFLIYFQGNSAPDKSGLPSDRFSAERTGGSVSTLTIQRTQQEDSAVYLCASSVQKDTEAFFGQGTRLTVV.

This clone turned up a few times. The genes are TRBV5-1 and TRBJ2-1; D not resolved. This CDR3 region has 15 residues. V was shortened by 0 bases and J by 4 bases, with 11 bases between the two germline ends. Germline-derived CDR1 and CDR2 are SGHRS and YFSETQ. The CDR3 is CASSLADHRYNEQFF. The CDR3 DNA reads as TGCGCCAGCAGCTTGGCCGATCACCGTTACAATGAGCAGTTCTTC.

The chain uses TRBV6-5 and TRBJ2-5; possibly TRBD2 for D (7 bases). There are 13 residues in the CDR3. V lost 5 bases to trimming and J lost 6 bases, with 13 bases between them. CDR1 MNHEY and CDR2 SVGAGI come from the germline V gene. The CDR3 protein is CASSRGGAKTQYF. CDR3 DNA sequence: TGTGCCAGCAGTAGGGGGGGGGCAAAGACCCAGTACTTC.

The chain uses TRBV19 and TRBJ2-3, with 10 bases aligning to TRBD2. The CDR3 length is 14 residues. Germline lookup yields CDR1 LNHDA and CDR2 SQIVND (reference sequence). J was trimmed by 6 bases and V by 7 bases; bases with no gene match: 7. CDR3 sequence (DNA): TGTGCCAGTAAGGCTAGCGGGAGTGGGGATACGCAGTATTTT. Its protein product is CASKASGSGDTQYF.

J is TRBJ2-3 and V is TRBV7-7; D call uncertain. V lost 1 base, J lost 3 bases, and 11 bases lay in between. CDR1 and CDR2 from the germline V gene are SSHAT and FNYEAQ (reference sequence). This CDR3 contains 15 residues. CDR3 loop: CASSLGAPLTDTQYF. The CDR3 DNA is TGTGCCAGCAGCTTAGGGGCCCCTCTTACAGATACGCAGTATTTT.

The chain employs TRBV28 and TRBJ2-7, with 9 bases that match TRBD1. The trim removed 4 bases at V and 4 bases at J, leaving 8 bases unmatched. Germline V lookup: CDR1 MDHEN, CDR2 SYDVKM. The CDR3 loop spans 15 amino acids. Here the CDR3 reads CASSSSGTGRYEQYF. CDR3 nucleotides: TGTGCCAGCAGTTCTTCCGGGACAGGGCGTTACGAGCAGTACTTC.

Relative to its sample, this clone is medium-sized. The gene calls are TRBV5-5 and TRBJ1-3, with D hard to call. Germline CDR1 is SGHKS and CDR2 is YYEKEE (reference sequence). Trimming pared 4 bases from V and 2 bases from J, leaving 10 bases between. The CDR3 loop spans 14 amino acids. The CDR3, as DNA: TGTGCCAGCAGCATGCAGGAGGCTGGAAACACCATATATTTT. Its protein is CASSMQEAGNTIYF.